This is a list of T cell receptor beta chains from one sample in a study of T cell clonotyping in hematopoietic cell transplantation. Libraries were prepared by immunoSEQ multiplex PCR; TCRdb keeps only in-frame clonotypes and omits some of them. The table lists under 15,000 clones, roughly 92% of them singletons. The material sequenced was PBMCs, taken 100 days after allogeneic stem cell transplant. Every receptor here comes from a female patient aged 50-65 years who had an allogeneic stem cell transplant from an unrelated donor, so the T cells may come from the graft donor. Some clones in this sample may be carry-over from other donors' samples. Both conserved end residues are part of each CDR3. A D gene is named only where the DNA matches it firmly. Size is stated for part of the rows, as once, few or many counts, or as a class when the clone is expanded.

v_call	j_call	clone_size	d_call	cdr3_aa	cdr3_nt
TRBV7-3	TRBJ1-1	once	TRBD1	CASSLERQGANEAFF	TGTGCCAGCAGCTTAGAACGACAGGGGGCGAATGAAGCTTTCTTT
TRBV4-1	TRBJ1-1	NA	NA	CASSQARTQGPPEAFF	TGCGCCAGCAGCCAAGCCAGGACGCAGGGGCCCCCCGAAGCTTTCTTT
TRBV29-1	TRBJ1-2	NA	NA	CSVDAQQPMVGYTF	TGCAGCGTTGACGCACAGCAGCCCATGGTTGGCTACACCTTC
TRBV4-1	TRBJ2-7	NA	NA	CASSQELSPPSGYEQYF	TGCGCCAGCAGCCAAGAGTTGAGCCCTCCCTCCGGATACGAGCAGTACTTC
TRBV29-1	TRBJ1-5	NA	NA	CSVDRGNSNQPQHF	TGCAGCGTTGATAGGGGGAATAGCAATCAGCCCCAGCATTTT
TRBV28	TRBJ2-2	NA	NA	CASRVETGELFF	TGTGCCAGCAGGGTAGAGACCGGGGAGCTGTTTTTT
TRBV11-2	TRBJ2-7	NA	TRBD2	CASSLSGTISSYEQYF	TGTGCCAGCAGCTTATCCGGGACTATAAGCTCCTACGAGCAGTACTTC
TRBV5-4	TRBJ2-1	NA	TRBD1	CASRPDRSNEQFF	TGTGCCAGCAGACCGGACAGGTCCAATGAGCAGTTCTTC
TRBV28	TRBJ2-5	few	NA	CASSFGYQNEETQYF	TGTGCCAGCAGTTTTGGTTATCAGAATGAGGAGACCCAGTACTTC
TRBV12-5	TRBJ2-2	NA	NA	CASAPIVNTGELFF	TGTGCTAGTGCCCCTATTGTGAACACCGGGGAGCTGTTTTTT
TRBV9	TRBJ2-4	NA	NA	CASSVGGVTKNIQYF	TGTGCCAGCAGCGTAGGTGGAGTTACCAAAAACATTCAGTACTTC
TRBV5-1	TRBJ2-5	NA	TRBD2	CASSLALAGEQETQYF	TGCGCCAGCAGCTTGGCCCTAGCGGGGGAACAAGAGACCCAGTACTTC
TRBV28	TRBJ2-7	NA	TRBD2	CASSPGGGPYEQYF	TGTGCCAGCAGTCCGGGGGGAGGCCCCTACGAGCAGTACTTC
TRBV9	TRBJ2-1	NA	NA	CASSVLASSYNEQFF	TGTGCCAGCAGCGTGCTAGCCAGCTCCTACAATGAGCAGTTCTTC
TRBV30	TRBJ1-4	once	TRBD1	CAWSRPTRGTGEEKLFF	TGTGCCTGGAGCCGCCCGACCCGGGGGACAGGGGAAGAAAAACTGTTTTTT
TRBV29-1	TRBJ1-3	once	NA	CSGTGSGNTIYF	TGCAGCGGAACAGGCTCTGGAAACACCATATATTTT
TRBV4-3	TRBJ2-7	NA	TRBD2	CASSQDWGLAYEQYF	TGCGCCAGCAGCCAAGATTGGGGACTAGCTTACGAGCAGTACTTC
TRBV4-1	TRBJ1-4	NA	NA	CASSQRTVIEAEKLFF	TGCGCCAGCAGCCAGAGGACAGTGATTGAGGCAGAAAAACTGTTTTTT
TRBV28	TRBJ2-1	NA	NA	CASSGRPFSRNEQFF	TGTGCCAGCAGTGGCCGGCCCTTTTCTCGGAATGAGCAGTTCTTC
TRBV4-1	TRBJ1-1	NA	NA	CASSQEGRAEAFF	TGCGCCAGCAGCCAAGAAGGTCGGGCTGAAGCTTTCTTT
TRBV10-3	TRBJ1-6	NA	NA	CAISGVDSPLHF	TGTGCCATCAGCGGGGTCGATTCACCCCTCCACTTT
TRBV5-1	TRBJ1-2	once	NA	CASSLPGRPDGYTF	TGCGCCAGCAGCTTGCCGGGCCGTCCGGATGGCTACACCTTC